The subject of this entry is one TCR beta chain. Here immunoSEQ multiplex PCR was the method, and the copy in TCRdb shows in-frame clones only, minus some. The sample holds some 220,000 clones, 70% to 90% seen once. This record comes from a study of blood T cell repertoires in COVID-19. The sequenced sample consisted of peripheral blood. The clonotype originates from a woman in her 70s with COVID-19, enrolled during active disease.

CDR3 sequence reads: CASSPGQGRYGYTF. In nucleotides, the CDR3 is TGCGCCAGCAGCCCGGGTCAGGGGCGGTATGGCTACACCTTC. This chain connects TRBV5-1 to TRBJ1-2; D is possibly TRBD1 (6 bases). The CDR3 extends over 14 amino acids. Per the germline V gene, CDR1 is SGHRS and CDR2 is YFSETQ. V shed 4 bases and J shed 5 bases, with 15 bases lying between them.